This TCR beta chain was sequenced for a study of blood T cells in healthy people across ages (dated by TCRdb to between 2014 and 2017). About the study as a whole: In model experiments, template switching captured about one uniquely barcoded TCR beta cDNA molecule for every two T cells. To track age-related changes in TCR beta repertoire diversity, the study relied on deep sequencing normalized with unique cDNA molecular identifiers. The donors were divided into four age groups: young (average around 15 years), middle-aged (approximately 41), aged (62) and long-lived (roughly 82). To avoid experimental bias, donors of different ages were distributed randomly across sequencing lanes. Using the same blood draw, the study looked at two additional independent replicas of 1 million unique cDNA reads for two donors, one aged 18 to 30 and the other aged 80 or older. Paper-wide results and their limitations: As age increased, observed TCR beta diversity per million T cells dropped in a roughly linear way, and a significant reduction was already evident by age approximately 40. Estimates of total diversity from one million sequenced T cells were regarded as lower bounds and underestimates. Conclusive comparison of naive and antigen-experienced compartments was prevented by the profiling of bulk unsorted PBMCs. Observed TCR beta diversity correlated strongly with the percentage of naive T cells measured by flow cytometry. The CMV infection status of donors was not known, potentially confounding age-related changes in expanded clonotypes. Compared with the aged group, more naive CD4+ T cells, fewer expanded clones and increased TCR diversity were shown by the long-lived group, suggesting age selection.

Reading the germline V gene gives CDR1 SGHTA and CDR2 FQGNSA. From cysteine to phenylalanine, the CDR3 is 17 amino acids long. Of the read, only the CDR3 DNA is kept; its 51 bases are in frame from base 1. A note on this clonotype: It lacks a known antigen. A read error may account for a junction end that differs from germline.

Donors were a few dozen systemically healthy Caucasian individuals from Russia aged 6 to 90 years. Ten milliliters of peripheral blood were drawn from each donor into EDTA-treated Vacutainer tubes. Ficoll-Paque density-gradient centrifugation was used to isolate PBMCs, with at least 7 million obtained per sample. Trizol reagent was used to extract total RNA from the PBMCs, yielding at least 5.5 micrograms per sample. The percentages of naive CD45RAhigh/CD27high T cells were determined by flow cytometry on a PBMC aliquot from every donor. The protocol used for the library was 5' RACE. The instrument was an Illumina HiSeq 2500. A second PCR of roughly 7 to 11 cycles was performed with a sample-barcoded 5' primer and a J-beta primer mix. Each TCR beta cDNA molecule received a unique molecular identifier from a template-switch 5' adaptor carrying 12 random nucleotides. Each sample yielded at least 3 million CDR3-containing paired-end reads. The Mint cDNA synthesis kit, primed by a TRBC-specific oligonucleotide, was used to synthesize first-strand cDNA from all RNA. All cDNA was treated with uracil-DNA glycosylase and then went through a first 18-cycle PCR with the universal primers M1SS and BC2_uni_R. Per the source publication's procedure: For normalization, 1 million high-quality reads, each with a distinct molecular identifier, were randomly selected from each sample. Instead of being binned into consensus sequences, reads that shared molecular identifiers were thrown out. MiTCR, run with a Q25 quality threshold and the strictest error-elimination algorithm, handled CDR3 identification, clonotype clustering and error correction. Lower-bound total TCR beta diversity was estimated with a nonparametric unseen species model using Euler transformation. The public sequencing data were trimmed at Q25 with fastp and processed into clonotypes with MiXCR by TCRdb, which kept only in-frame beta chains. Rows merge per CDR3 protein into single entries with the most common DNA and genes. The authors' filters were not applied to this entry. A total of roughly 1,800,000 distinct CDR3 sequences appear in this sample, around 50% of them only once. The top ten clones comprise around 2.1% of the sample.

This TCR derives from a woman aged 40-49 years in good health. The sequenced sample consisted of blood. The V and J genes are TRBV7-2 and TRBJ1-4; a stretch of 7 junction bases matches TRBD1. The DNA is TGTGCCAGCGGCCGAACAGGGACAGTTGCAACTAATGAAGAACTGTTTTTT. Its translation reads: CASGRTGTVATNEELFF. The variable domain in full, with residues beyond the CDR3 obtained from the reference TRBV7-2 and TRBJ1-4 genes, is GAGVSQSPSNKVTEKGKDVELRCDPISGHTALYWYRQSLGQGLEFLIYFQGNSAPDKSGLPSDRFSAERTGGSVSTLTIQRTQQEDSAVYLCASGRTGTVATNEELFFGSGTQLSVL.